This T cell receptor beta chain was documented in a study of CD8 T cells in ankylosing spondylitis. On this clonotype itself: The target antigen is unknown.

TCRdb independently ran MiXCR on the 5' RACE reads; one entry per CDR3 protein. The sample holds 700,000 to 1,000,000 distinct CDR3 sequences; roughly 10% are singletons and the top ten take 0.51%. V was pared by 1 base and J by 8 bases, with 12 bases between. Germline assignment: CDR1 MNHEY and CDR2 SMNVEV (reference sequence). This CDR3 has 14 residues. Overall study results and limits: Roughly eight highly homologous variants made up a TCR beta motif that seemed to typify ankylosing spondylitis blood.

V usage is TRBV27 and J usage is TRBJ1-5; D gene uncertain. The sequence was obtained from a male donor with ankylosing spondylitis. Material for sequencing was blood, either unsorted or a sorted T cell fraction (not recorded which). The CDR3 DNA sequence: TGTGCCAGCAGTTTATATGGTGAGGGAGAGCCCCAGCATTTT. Encoded protein: CASSLYGEGEPQHF.